Listed here are 6 T cell receptor beta chains from one sample, sequenced in a study of T cell repertoires in cytomegalovirus infection. TCRdb used MiXCR to reprocess the reads, holding one entry per CDR3 protein. The sample shows hundreds of thousands of distinct CDR3 sequences, less than 25% of them seen only once. Sequencing was performed on CD8+ T cells from PBMCs. The receptor source for this set is a human donor in good health (CMV status not recorded). Some clones in this sample may be carry-over from other donors' samples.

This clonotype was counted a few times. This rearrangement joins TRBV13 to TRBJ2-1; TRBD2 aligns across 12 bases. The J segment lost 4 bases and the V segment lost 0 bases, leaving 7 bases of the junction unmatched. Germline lookup yields CDR1 PRHDT and CDR2 FYEKMQ (reference sequence). CDR3 length equals 18 residues. The chain's CDR3 is CASSLGLAGGPTYNEQFF. The CDR3, as DNA: TGTGCCAGCAGCTTAGGTCTAGCGGGGGGGCCTACATACAATGAGCAGTTCTTC.

In this sample, this clonotype turned up many times. The V gene is TRBV7-9, the J gene TRBJ1-1; perhaps TRBD1 as D (5 bases). The ends were cut back, 2 bases at V and 2 bases at J, with 12 bases in the middle. The CDR3 runs to 15 residues. Germline V lookup: CDR1 SEHNR, CDR2 FQNEAQ (reference sequence). CDR3 region: CASSLTRQSNTEAFF. The CDR3 DNA is TGTGCCAGCAGCTTAACAAGACAGAGTAACACTGAAGCTTTCTTT. The full variable domain, rest sourced from reference TRBV7-9 and TRBJ1-1, is DTGVSQNPRHKITKRGQNVTFRCDPISEHNRLYWYRQTLGQGPEFLTYFQNEAQLEKSRLLSDRFSAERPKGSFSTLEIQRTEQGDSAMYLCASSLTRQSNTEAFFGQGTRLTVV.

This clonotype has a count of ten or more. This rearrangement joins TRBV7-9 to TRBJ1-2; D gene ambiguous. The CDR3 covers 12 residues. V lost 6 bases, J lost 5 bases, and 10 bases lay in between. Per germline, CDR1 SEHNR and CDR2 FQNEAQ (reference sequence). The CDR3 loop is CASRAEGYGYTF. Written as DNA, the CDR3 is TGTGCCAGCAGGGCTGAGGGTTATGGCTACACCTTC. Full variable domain (outside the CDR3, taken from reference TRBV7-9 and TRBJ1-2): DTGVSQNPRHKITKRGQNVTFRCDPISEHNRLYWYRQTLGQGPEFLTYFQNEAQLEKSRLLSDRFSAERPKGSFSTLEIQRTEQGDSAMYLCASRAEGYGYTFGSGTRLTVV.

J is TRBJ1-1 and V is TRBV6-2 or TRBV6-3; maybe TRBD1 (6 bases). Trimming cost V 7 bases and J 2 bases, with 17 bases left between them. Germline V gene data show CDR1 as MNHEY and CDR2 as SVGEGT. This CDR3 region has 15 residues. As DNA, the CDR3 is TGTGCCAGCACCTCACCCCTCAGGGGAAACACTGAAGCTTTCTTT. Translation: CASTSPLRGNTEAFF.

This clonotype has at least ten counts. The V and J genes are TRBV28 and TRBJ2-7; 9 bases line up with TRBD1. Per germline, CDR1 MDHEN and CDR2 SYDVKM. The CDR3 extends over 14 amino acids. V lost 4 bases to trimming and J lost 5 bases; unmatched junction nucleotides: 6. The CDR3 reads CASSSWTGENEQYV. As DNA, the CDR3 is TGTGCCAGCAGTTCCTGGACAGGGGAAAACGAGCAGTACGTC.

A few counts support this clonotype. This chain joins TRBV28 and TRBJ1-2; TRBD1 might be the D (6 bases). The CDR3 covers 14 residues. V was pared by 6 bases and J by 5 bases, with 16 bases between. The germline V gene has CDR1 MDHEN and CDR2 SYDVKM. The CDR3 spells CASSPGGPLYGYTF. CDR3 DNA sequence: TGTGCCAGCAGCCCTGGGGGGCCGCTTTATGGCTACACCTTC.